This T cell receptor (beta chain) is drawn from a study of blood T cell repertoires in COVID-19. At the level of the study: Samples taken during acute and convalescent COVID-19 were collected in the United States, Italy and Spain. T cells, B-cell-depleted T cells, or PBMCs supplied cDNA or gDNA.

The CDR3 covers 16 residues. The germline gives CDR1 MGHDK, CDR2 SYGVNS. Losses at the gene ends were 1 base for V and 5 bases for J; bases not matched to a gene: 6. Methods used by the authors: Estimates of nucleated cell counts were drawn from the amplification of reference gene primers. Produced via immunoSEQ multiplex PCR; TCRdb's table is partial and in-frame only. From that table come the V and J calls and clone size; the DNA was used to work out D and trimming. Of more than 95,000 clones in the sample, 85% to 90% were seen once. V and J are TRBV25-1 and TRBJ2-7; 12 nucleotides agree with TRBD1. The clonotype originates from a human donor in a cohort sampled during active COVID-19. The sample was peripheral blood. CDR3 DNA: TGTGCCAGCAGTGAATCCGGGACAGGGGGCGGGAACGAGCAGTACTTC. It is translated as CASSESGTGGGNEQYF.